This T cell receptor beta chain was documented in a study of T cell changes during pregnancy in multiple sclerosis. There are a few counts of this clone. CDR3 size: 16 residues. Per the germline V gene, CDR1 is SGHTA and CDR2 is FQGNSA. Between the trimmed V and J ends, which lost 5 bases and 3 bases, there was a span of 20 bases. Assay: immunoSEQ multiplex PCR; the TCRdb copy retains only in-frame clones and omits some. This table holds under 95,000 clones, roughly 91% found once. This receptor was taken from a female donor in good health, enrolled as a control in a pregnancy study. This specimen was peripheral blood, taken after pregnancy. The gene calls are TRBV7-2 and TRBJ2-7; D perhaps matches TRBD2 (5 bases). This CDR3 is CASSLTPTRGVYEQYF. CDR3 in DNA: TGTGCCAGCAGCCTTACCCCCACCCGGGGTGTCTACGAGCAGTACTTC.